The source of this TCR beta chain is a study of early T cells in non-severe SARS-CoV-2 infection. The overall study: Whole-blood bulk RNA, unsorted, was sequenced, and chains were unpaired.

V was clipped by 0 bases and J by 5 bases, with 13 bases between them. CDR3 length: 16 amino acids. Germline CDR1 SGHVS, CDR2 FQNEAQ. Study-level findings and limits: The VDJdb matching leaned toward anti-spike CD8 responses and overlooked private and CD4 specificities.

This clonotype has ten or more counts. Its antigen is as yet unknown. Individual cDNA molecules received unique molecular identifiers during library preparation. TCRdb reanalysed the 5' RACE reads using MiXCR and keeps one entry per CDR3 protein. The table records 20,000 to 25,000 distinct CDR3 sequences, 4.5% to 6% of them present only once. The sample taken for sequencing was whole blood. The chain couples TRBV7-8 to TRBJ2-2; D possibly matches TRBD1 or TRBD2 (7 bases each). The clonotype was recovered from an adult who was a healthcare worker with PCR-confirmed SARS-CoV-2 infection or an uninfected control (not recorded which). The CDR3 region has the DNA TGTGCCAGCAGCTTAGCTTCCCAGGGGGGGACCGGGGAGCTGTTTTTT. The encoded protein is CASSLASQGGTGELFF. The whole variable domain, remainder taken from reference TRBV7-8 and TRBJ2-2, is GAGVSQSPRYKVAKRGQDVALRCDPISGHVSLFWYQQALGQGPEFLTYFQNEAQLDKSGLPSDRFFAERPEGSVSTLKIQRTQQEDSAVYLCASSLASQGGTGELFFGEGSRLTVL.